These 9 T cell receptor beta chains were sequenced from one sample in a study of cytomegalovirus exposure and HLA in healthy donors. The study ran its PCR with 60 Vbeta and 13 Jbeta primers. Only in-frame clones appear in the TCRdb table, and some are missing; sequencing was by immunoSEQ multiplex PCR. The sample has about 170,000 clones, approximately 81% seen once. Material for sequencing was PBMCs. Receptors were obtained from a woman aged 18-29 years in good health and CMV-seronegative.

The chain carries TRBV4-2 and TRBJ2-1; TRBD2 matches 11 bases. CDR1 is LGHNA and CDR2 is YNFKEQ in the germline V gene. The CDR3 is made up of 17 amino acids. The ends lost 4 bases at V and 4 bases at J; junction bases unmatched: 9. CDR3 loop: CASSPGLAGERYNEQFF. DNA for the CDR3: TGTGCCAGCAGCCCCGGACTAGCGGGTGAAAGGTACAATGAGCAGTTCTTC.

The chain employs TRBV5-4 and TRBJ2-7; D gene uncertain. Trimming removed 4 bases from V and 4 bases from J, with 15 bases in between. CDR3 length: 14 residues. Germline V lookup: CDR1 SGHNT, CDR2 YYREEE (reference sequence). The CDR3: CASSPQTRSYEQYF. CDR3 DNA sequence: TGTGCCAGCAGCCCCCAAACACGGAGTTACGAGCAGTACTTC.

The chain joins TRBV28 to TRBJ1-2; D remains unclear. Trimming removed 6 bases at V and 4 bases at J, with 18 bases between. The CDR3 spans 15 residues. Germline lookup yields CDR1 MDHEN and CDR2 SYDVKM. The CDR3 protein is CASSPLSRSIYGYTF. CDR3 nucleotide sequence: TGTGCCAGCAGCCCACTAAGCAGAAGCATCTATGGCTACACCTTC.

This clone is medium-sized by share. The chain links TRBV6-6 to TRBJ2-3; 12 bases line up with TRBD2. Losses at the gene ends were 5 bases for V and 4 bases for J; bases not matched to a gene: 4. Germline V lookup: CDR1 MNHNY, CDR2 SVGAGI (reference sequence). The CDR3 runs 15 residues. CDR3 nucleotide sequence: TGTGCCAGCAGTCTCCTAGCGGGAGGGTCAGATACGCAGTATTTT. Protein sequence: CASSLLAGGSDTQYF.

The chain uses TRBV2 and TRBJ2-1, with TRBD2 identical over 12 bases. The CDR3 length is 15 residues. The ends lost 4 bases at V and 3 bases at J; junction bases unmatched: 1. The germline V gene has CDR1 SNHLY and CDR2 FYNNEI. CDR3 sequence reads: CASSASGRVYNEQFF. DNA of the CDR3: TGTGCCAGCAGTGCTAGCGGGAGGGTCTACAATGAGCAGTTCTTC.

The chain recombines TRBV28 with TRBJ2-1, with D perhaps matching TRBD2 (6 bases). Germline-derived CDR1 and CDR2 are MDHEN and SYDVKM. V was cut by 2 bases and J by 0 bases, with 11 bases left in between. This CDR3 has 16 amino acids. Here the CDR3 DNA reads TGTGCCAGCAGTTTAGGAGGGAGTGGCTCCTACAATGAGCAGTTCTTC. It yields the protein CASSLGGSGSYNEQFF. Supplemented by reference TRBV28 and TRBJ2-1, the full variable domain reads DVKVTQSSRYLVKRTGEKVFLECVQDMDHENMFWYRQDPGLGLRLIYFSYDVKMKEKGDIPEGYSVSREKKERFSLILESASTNQTSMYLCASSLGGSGSYNEQFFGPGTRLTVL.

The chain links TRBV5-4 to TRBJ1-1; a possible D gene is TRBD1 (5 bases). The germline gives CDR1 SGHNT, CDR2 YYREEE (reference sequence). The V gene lost 0 bases and the J gene lost 3 bases, with 12 bases spanning the gap. CDR3 length equals 15 residues. CDR3 in amino acids: CASSLEGLPYTEAFF. In nucleotides, the CDR3 is TGTGCCAGCAGCTTGGAGGGGTTGCCCTACACTGAAGCTTTCTTT. Based on the CDR3 plus reference TRBV5-4 and TRBJ1-1, the full variable domain is ETGVTQSPTHLIKTRGQQVTLRCSSQSGHNTVSWYQQALGQGPQFIFQYYREEENGRGNFPPRFSGLQFPNYSSELNVNALELDDSALYLCASSLEGLPYTEAFFGQGTRLTVV.

V and J are TRBV20-1 and TRBJ2-5; weak D call: TRBD2 (5 bases). The CDR3 runs 11 residues. Trimming left V 3 bases short and J 7 bases short, with 9 bases between. Germline-derived CDR1 and CDR2 are DFQATT and SNEGSKA (reference sequence). The CDR3 loop reads CSASGKGTQYF. CDR3 nucleotide sequence: TGCAGTGCTAGCGGGAAAGGGACCCAGTACTTC.

The chain recombines TRBV5-4 with TRBJ2-1; the match to TRBD2 covers 14 bases. With 4 bases clipped from V and 8 bases from J, the junction kept 5 bases outside the gene matches. Germline V CDR1 and CDR2: SGHNT, YYREEE (reference sequence). The CDR3 runs 15 residues. The CDR3 nucleotides are TGTGCCAGCAGCATCGGACTAGCGGGAGGTTATGAGCAGTTCTTC. Its protein is CASSIGLAGGYEQFF.